This T cell receptor (beta chain) was obtained from a study of a mutant IDH1 vaccine in newly diagnosed glioma. Study-wide context: There were eight vaccinations for patients, given in weeks 1, 3, 5, 7, 11, 15, 19 and 23.

TCRdb's copy holds only in-frame clones and misses some; the assay was immunoSEQ multiplex PCR. This sample has under 95,000 clones, with around nine tenths found just once. Details on this clone: Its antigen is not known.

Stated time point: week 5, during vaccination. The vaccine gave 300 ug of a 20-mer mutant IDH1 peptide subcutaneously per dose. V lost 8 bases and J lost 3, with 10 bases in between. Germline loops: CDR1 MNHEY, CDR2 SVGAGI. The CDR3 totals 13 residues. The TCR originated in a woman between 45 and 65 years old with glioma. The V and J genes are TRBV6-5 and TRBJ2-2, with D unclear. The starting material was PBMCs, obtained from a glioma patient whose treatment included an IDH1 peptide vaccine. The CDR3 spells CASPTADTGELFF. The CDR3, as DNA: TGTGCCAGCCCTACGGCCGACACCGGGGAGCTGTTTTTT.